The source of this T cell receptor beta chain is a study of neurological immune-mediated disorders. Across the study: In a group of around 35 multiple sclerosis patients, 31 had the relapsing-remitting type and 3 had the secondary progressive type. Study outcomes and limitations: Multiple sclerosis, the disease with the least TCR clonal expansion, fell below healthy controls, whereas HTLV-1-associated myelopathy showed the most.

From 15-18 subjects, each sequencing run yielded over 170 million TCR-beta sequences. TCRdb re-called the 5' RACE reads with MiXCR, one entry per CDR3 protein. Of approximately 89,000 distinct CDR3 sequences listed, 4.3% are singletons. Described time point: longitudinal time-point 3. This clonotype was observed many times. The antigen remains undetermined. The CDR3 is made up of 13 amino acids. Looked up from germline, CDR1 is LNHNV and CDR2 is YYDKDF (reference sequence). V lost 5 bases to trimming and J lost 5 bases, with 12 bases between them. V and J are TRBV15 and TRBJ2-5; weak D call: TRBD1 (6 bases). This clonotype originated in a woman aged 55-70 years with multiple sclerosis. Sequencing input: PBMCs. CDR3 region: CATSSGARETQYF. The CDR3 nucleotides read TGTGCCACCAGCTCAGGGGCCAGGGAGACCCAGTACTTC.